This T cell receptor (beta chain) was captured in a study of CD8 T cells in ankylosing spondylitis. Per the germline V gene, CDR1 is LGHDT and CDR2 is YNNKEL (reference sequence). Trimming removed 2 bases from V and 0 bases from J, with 10 bases in between. The CDR3 has 15 amino acids. Study-level findings and limits: Blood of patients with ankylosing spondylitis appeared to be characterized by a TCR beta motif of eight or nine highly homologous variants.

This clonotype was recorded at least ten times. Its specificity is not known. One entry per CDR3 protein results from TCRdb running MiXCR on the 5' RACE reads. This table has about 200,000 distinct CDR3 sequences, approximately 7.3% appearing once. The clonotype was recovered from a male donor with ankylosing spondylitis. The rearrangement links TRBV3-1 to TRBJ1-2, with D unclear. Material for sequencing was blood, either unsorted or a sorted T cell fraction (not recorded which). CDR3 sequence (DNA): TGTGCCAGCAGCCAACTAAGGCGAGCTAACTATGGCTACACCTTC. Translating it yields CASSQLRRANYGYTF.